This T cell receptor beta chain was found in a study of memory CD4+ T cells and cytomegalovirus serostatus. Broader study findings: About two fifths of the roughly 150 known CMV-associated TCRbeta sequences appeared in CD4+ memory. Repertoires predicted CMV serostatus with median bootstrapped AUC of 0.95.

To note about this clone: Its antigen is still unknown.

V was cut by 4 bases and J by 2 bases, with 12 bases left in between. Germline values: CDR1 LNHDA, CDR2 SQIVND (reference sequence). The CDR3 length is 14 residues. Data came from immunoSEQ multiplex PCR; TCRdb stores just in-frame clones and leaves some out. The data contain 25,000 to 35,000 clones, around 74% of them seen just once; the ten biggest clones take up roughly 0.63%. Single viable CD3+CD4+CD8-CD45RO+ cells were sorted as the memory CD4+ T cells. Total CD4+ T cells were enriched by CD4 positive selection. Sample: memory CD4+ T cells from blood. This TCR came from an adult in good health and CMV-seronegative. Some clones in this sample may be carry-over from other donors' samples. The chain employs TRBV19 and TRBJ2-7; D gene uncertain. The CDR3 coding sequence is TGTGCCAGTAGTAACGGACCGCGCGCCTACGAGCAGTACTTC. Its translation is CASSNGPRAYEQYF.